Below are 21 T cell receptor beta chains sequenced from a single sample in a study of T-cell reconstitution after alpha-beta-depleted transplantation in children. During its preparation, the TCRbeta library received unique molecular identifiers. TCRdb re-derived calls from the PCR reads in MiXCR, one entry per CDR3 protein. The repertoire consists of under 750,000 distinct CDR3 sequences, with 23% occurring once and the leading ten covering around an eighth. The sample was PBMCs, mostly from graft donor cells, taken 360 days after TCRalphabeta/CD19-depleted stem cell transplant. The source of these receptors is a boy under three years old who had a stem cell transplant for acute myeloid leukemia, so the T cells may come from the graft donor.

This clonotype has more than one count but fewer than ten. The chain couples TRBV6-1 to TRBJ2-3, with a possible D match to TRBD1 (6 bases). Per the germline V gene, CDR1 is MNHNS and CDR2 is SASEGT. V was pared by 5 bases and J by 1 base, with 10 bases between. This CDR3 has 14 amino acids. The CDR3 nucleotides are TGTGCCAGCAGTAGGGGGACCCGCACAGATACGCAGTATTTT. Its translation: CASSRGTRTDTQYF.

This clonotype was detected only a few times. V and J are TRBV7-2 and TRBJ2-7; 7 nucleotides line up with TRBD1. Trimming removed 2 bases from V and 3 bases from J; junction bases left unmatched: 13. Germline V gene lookup returns CDR1 SGHTA and CDR2 FQGNSA. The CDR3 covers 17 residues. CDR3 region: CASSLRGPGDRFYEQYV. CDR3 bases: TGTGCCAGCAGCTTAAGGGGGCCCGGGGACAGATTCTACGAGCAGTACGTC.

This clonotype was counted ten times or more. The chain recombines TRBV5-1 with TRBJ2-1, with TRBD1 identical over 12 bases. Unmatched junction bases numbered 1, after V lost 0 bases and J lost 6 bases. The CDR3 loop spans 15 amino acids. Germline V CDR1 and CDR2: SGHRS, YFSETQ. The CDR3 region has the DNA TGCGCCAGCAGCTTGGCGGGACAGGGGGCCAATGAGCAGTTCTTC. Amino acid sequence: CASSLAGQGANEQFF.

On this clonotype itself: Germline is not matched at one junction end, which may reflect a read error. The chain links TRBV25-1 to TRBJ2-1, with a tentative D call TRBD1 (6 bases). The CDR3 has 15 amino acids. CDR1 MGHDK and CDR2 SYGVNS come from the germline V gene. The CDR3 reads CASSEIGTMYNEHFF. CDR3 in DNA: TGTGCCAGCAGTGAAATTGGGACAATGTACAATGAGCATTTCTTC.

The chain employs TRBV4-3 and TRBJ2-5; tentatively, D is TRBD1 (5 bases). V lost 5 bases and J 2 bases, leaving 9 bases between the germline ends. The CDR3 runs 13 residues. Germline CDR1 reads LGHNA; CDR2 reads YSLEER. Here the CDR3 reads CASSRQTQETQYF. CDR3 DNA sequence: TGCGCCAGCAGCAGACAGACACAAGAGACCCAGTACTTC.

This clonotype was seen a handful of times. This sequence joins TRBV6-1 and TRBJ2-6; D is ambiguous. This CDR3 is 16 amino acids long. The ends were cut back, 4 bases at V and 0 bases at J, with 10 bases in the middle. Germline V gives CDR1 MNHNS, CDR2 SASEGT. As DNA, the CDR3 is TGTGCCAGCAGTGGGGCCTATAACTCTGGGGCCAACGTCCTGACTTTC. Amino acids: CASSGAYNSGANVLTF.

The chain couples TRBV5-1 to TRBJ2-7, with unresolved D. The length of the CDR3 is 13 residues. Germline CDR1 and CDR2: SGHRS and YFSETQ. The ends were cut back, 0 bases at V and 6 bases at J, with 10 bases in the middle. CDR3 DNA: TGCGCCAGCAGCTTGGAACCGATCGGCGAGCAGTACGTC. Translation: CASSLEPIGEQYV.

This chain joins TRBV4-2 and TRBJ1-4; D might be TRBD1 (5 bases). Germline assignment: CDR1 LGHNA and CDR2 YNFKEQ. V shed 4 bases and J shed 0 bases, with 12 bases lying between them. This CDR3 comprises 16 residues. CDR3 coding DNA: TGTGCCAGCAGCCTCTACCGGGGCGCAACTAATGAAAAACTGTTTTTT. It encodes CASSLYRGATNEKLFF.

This clonotype was seen at least ten times. The chain recombines TRBV6-5 with TRBJ2-3; 7 nucleotides align to TRBD2. Germline-derived CDR1 and CDR2 are MNHEY and SVGAGI. The CDR3 totals 15 residues. V lost 0 bases, J lost 0 bases, and 0 bases stayed unmatched. CDR3 coding DNA: TGTGCCAGCAGTTACTCGGGACTAAGCACAGATACGCAGTATTTT. Its translation is CASSYSGLSTDTQYF.

Ten or more counts support this clonotype. The chain couples TRBV4-3 to TRBJ2-2, with 8 nucleotides matching TRBD1. V lost 2 bases to trimming and J lost 8 bases; unmatched junction nucleotides: 7. The CDR3 sequence is 15 residues long. Germline-derived CDR1 and CDR2 are LGHNA and YSLEER. The CDR3 nucleotides are TGCGCCAGCAGCCAACTGGACAGGGTCAGTGGGGAGCTGTTTTTT. Translated, it gives CASSQLDRVSGELFF.

In its sample, this clonotype was seen many times. The chain joins TRBV12-3 or TRBV12-4 to TRBJ2-3; no definite D call. V was shortened by 3 bases and J by 5 bases, with 6 bases between the two germline ends. The CDR3 is 12 residues long. CDR3: CASSFGLDTQYF. The CDR3 coding sequence is TGTGCCAGCAGTTTTGGGTTAGATACGCAGTATTTT.

This clonotype was seen more than once but under ten times. This rearrangement joins TRBV11-3 to TRBJ1-1, with TRBD1 as a possible D gene (5 bases). Germline assignment: CDR1 SGHNT and CDR2 YENEEA. This CDR3 has 14 amino acids. Trimming removed 5 bases from V and 5 bases from J, with 15 bases in between. The CDR3 loop reads CASSPSPRGTEAFF. CDR3 in DNA: TGTGCCAGCAGCCCCTCCCCCCGGGGGACTGAAGCTTTCTTT.

The chain recombines TRBV12-3 or TRBV12-4 with TRBJ1-2, with a weak D call TRBD1 (6 bases). V lost 3 bases to trimming and J lost 2 bases, with 16 bases between them. The CDR3 consists of 16 residues. The CDR3 DNA is TGTGCCAGCAGTTTGCGTCTCGGGGGCGGAAACTATGGCTACACCTTC. Translated: CASSLRLGGGNYGYTF.

This clonotype was seen a handful of times. The CDR3 DNA is TGCAGTGCTAGAGCCTGGGGGCGGACCTCCTACGAGCAGTACTTC. Translated, it gives CSARAWGRTSYEQYF. The rearrangement joins TRBV20-1 to TRBJ2-7; D is perhaps TRBD1 (6 bases). Germline V gives CDR1 DFQATT, CDR2 SNEGSKA (reference sequence). V dropped 1 base and J dropped 0 bases, with 13 bases sitting between them. The CDR3 totals 15 residues.

This clonotype was found many times. The rearrangement links TRBV6-5 to TRBJ1-2, with D unresolved. V was trimmed by 3 bases and J by 8 bases, leaving 28 bases between them. The CDR3 spans 18 residues. Germline loops: CDR1 MNHEY, CDR2 SVGAGI. The DNA of the CDR3 is TGTGCCAGCAGTTATACACGTTTAGATCGGCAAGAAAACTGGGGCTACACCTTC. Its translation: CASSYTRLDRQENWGYTF.

The chain couples TRBV12-3 or TRBV12-4 to TRBJ1-2; 8 bases agree with TRBD1. V lost 6 bases to trimming and J lost 4 bases; unmatched junction nucleotides: 7. This CDR3 has 14 residues. CDR3 in amino acids: CASRVTGVGYGYTF. CDR3 in DNA: TGTGCCAGCAGGGTGACAGGGGTGGGCTATGGCTACACCTTC.

This clonotype showed up many times. This chain joins TRBV6-5 and TRBJ2-5; TRBD1 is a possible D gene (6 bases). This CDR3 region has 14 residues. The V gene lost 6 bases and the J gene lost 2 bases, with 13 bases spanning the gap. In germline, CDR1 is MNHEY, CDR2 SVGAGI. CDR3 amino acids: CASSPRQAQETQYF. Here the CDR3 DNA reads TGTGCCAGCAGCCCCCGACAGGCTCAAGAGACCCAGTACTTC.

This clonotype was recorded at least ten times. This chain links TRBV20-1 with TRBJ2-1, with a weak D call TRBD2 (6 bases). V lost 3 bases and J 6 bases, leaving 18 bases between the germline ends. Germline-derived CDR1 and CDR2 are DFQATT and SNEGSKA (reference sequence). This CDR3 contains 15 residues. CDR3 sequence reads: CSASPSRGSANEQFF. In DNA, the CDR3 is TGCAGTGCTAGCCCAAGCCGGGGGTCCGCCAATGAGCAGTTCTTC.

The chain joins TRBV10-3 to TRBJ2-3, with 11 bases fitting TRBD2. The trim removed 5 bases at V and 5 bases at J, leaving 0 bases unmatched. Germline CDR1 is ENHRY and CDR2 is SYGVKD. The CDR3 sequence is 13 residues long. CDR3: CAISTSGGDTQYF. In DNA form, the CDR3 reads TGTGCCATCAGTACTAGCGGGGGAGATACGCAGTATTTT.

The CDR3 nucleotides are TGCAGTGCTAGAGAGGGGGGGACAGGGGAAAGAATGAGCACTGAAGCTTTCTTT. This codes for CSAREGGTGERMSTEAFF. The chain recombines TRBV20-1 with TRBJ1-1; 10 nucleotides align to TRBD1. Germline trimming cut 0 bases from V and 4 bases from J; bases unmatched to any gene: 14. The CDR3 runs to 18 residues. The germline CDR1 and CDR2 sequences are DFQATT and SNEGSKA (reference sequence).

Only a few counts were recorded for this clonotype. The chain has TRBV20-1 and TRBJ2-2, with 13 positions matching TRBD2. The length of the CDR3 is 18 residues. From germline, CDR1 is DFQATT and CDR2 SNEGSKA (reference sequence). V lost 3 bases and J lost 0; bases outside the gene matches: 7. CDR3 sequence: CSARTSGGPIANTGELFF. The CDR3 DNA follows: TGCAGTGCTAGGACTAGCGGGGGGCCTATTGCGAACACCGGGGAGCTGTTTTTT.